This T cell receptor (beta chain) was identified in a study of T cells after yellow fever vaccination. Study-level information: Researchers used SMART-Seq v4 Ultra Low Input to prepare fractions that had low cell numbers. General study points: Re-detected after boosting: most primary clones, about 95% of CD4 and roughly 88% of CD8.

This CDR3 spans 15 amino acids. Germline values: CDR1 SGHRS, CDR2 YFSETQ. The ends were cut back, 1 base at V and 8 bases at J, with 15 bases in the middle. MiXCR, applied by TCRdb to the 5' RACE reads, yields one record per CDR3 protein. The sample records approximately 330,000 distinct CDR3 sequences, around an eighth being singletons. This clonotype was recorded a few times. Its antigen is currently unknown. The specimen comprised CD4+ T cells sorted from PBMCs, sampled 15 days after the yellow fever booster vaccination. The TCR sequence derives from a man younger than 35 who received the YFV17D yellow fever vaccine. This chain links TRBV5-1 with TRBJ1-4; D possibly corresponds to TRBD1 (5 bases). The CDR3 region has the DNA TGCGCCAGCAGCTTGACAGGCCCCTTCTCCGAAAAACTGTTTTTT. This encodes CASSLTGPFSEKLFF.